This T cell receptor beta chain originates from a study of cytomegalovirus exposure and HLA in healthy donors. This clone was detected only a few times. V was shortened by 6 bases and J by 1 base, with 9 bases between the two germline ends. The CDR3 totals 13 residues. Germline CDR1 and CDR2: SGHNT and YENEEA. Primers for the PCR totalled 60 Vbeta and 13 Jbeta. The assay was immunoSEQ multiplex PCR, and TCRdb's table has in-frame clones only and misses some. The sample lists approximately 120,000 clones; 81% were seen once. V usage is TRBV11-3 and J usage is TRBJ1-2; TRBD1 might be the D (5 bases). The clonotype originates from a man between 18 and 35 years old in good health and CMV-seronegative. The sample was PBMCs. CDR3 nucleotides: TGTGCCAGCAGACGGACACGTAACTATGGCTACACCTTC. Amino acid sequence: CASRRTRNYGYTF.